The TCR beta chain under discussion was sequenced for a study of T cell clonotyping in hematopoietic cell transplantation. Assay: immunoSEQ multiplex PCR; the TCRdb copy retains only in-frame clones and omits some. Counted here are tens of thousands of clones, 85% to 95% occurring once; the ten biggest clones make up 2% to 2.5%. Germline V lookup: CDR1 SNHLY, CDR2 FYNNEI. The CDR3 totals 13 residues. V was trimmed by 7 bases and J by 1 base, leaving 8 bases between them. As for time point: recipient sample about 28 days before transplant, after cytoreduction. Recipient blood drawn about 28 days pretransplant and days 30, 100, 180 after.

This clonotype originated in a man aged 45-60 years with acute myeloid leukemia. Some clones in this sample may be carry-over from other donors' samples. The rearrangement joins TRBV2 to TRBJ1-5, with D unresolved. The sample here was peripheral blood mononuclear cells, taken before stem cell transplant. CDR3: CASNGESNQPQHF. As DNA, the CDR3 is TGTGCCAGCAATGGGGAGAGCAATCAGCCCCAGCATTTT.